Listed here are 3 T cell receptor beta chains from one sample, sequenced in a study of T cells in Graves' hyperthyroidism and ophthalmopathy. Amplified TCR beta CDR3 regions derived from RNA transcripts. The HTBI primer set drove a first-round RT-PCR of the TCR CDR3. MiXCR was run by TCRdb on the multiplex PCR reads, yielding one entry per CDR3 protein. This table has fewer than 650,000 distinct CDR3 sequences, 40% to 50% appearing once. Source material: peripheral blood or thyroid tissue (not recorded which). The receptors stem from an adult woman with Graves' disease, either hyperthyroidism or ophthalmopathy (not recorded which).

As regards this clonotype: Compared with germline, one end of the junction differs, possibly owing to a read error. This CDR3 is CASSLGSWPGAFF. DNA of the CDR3: TGTGCCAGCAGTTTAGGGTCGTGGCCTGGAGCTTTCTTT. The chain combines TRBV7-9 with TRBJ1-1; D ambiguous. CDR3 length: 13 amino acids. Germline V gives CDR1 SEHNR, CDR2 FQNEAQ (reference sequence).

The CDR3 sequence is CASSSPSVGLNGYTF. Here the CDR3 DNA reads TGTGCCAGCAGCTCCCCTTCGGTAGGCCTGAATGGCTACACCTTC. The genes are TRBV7-9 and TRBJ1-2; D is unclear. The CDR3 sequence is 15 residues long. Germline CDR1 is SEHNR and CDR2 is FQNEAQ (reference sequence). Trimming removed 4 bases from V and 6 bases from J, with 18 bases in between.

CDR3 bases: TGCAGTGCTATCGGACTTCACTCCTACGAGCAGTACTTC. Residues: CSAIGLHSYEQYF. V gene TRBV20-1 combines with J gene TRBJ2-7, with D possibly being TRBD2 (5 bases). The CDR3 contains 13 residues. V gave up 4 bases and J gave up 0 bases, with 10 bases separating them. The germline CDR1 and CDR2 sequences are DFQATT and SNEGSKA (reference sequence).